This paragraph reports one T cell receptor beta chain. The V and J ends lost 2 bases and 4 bases respectively, with 9 bases between them. Germline CDR1 reads SGHTS; CDR2 reads YDEGEE. The CDR3 runs to 13 residues. Per the study methods: Estimated nucleated cell counts came from reference gene primer amplification. TCRdb's copy holds only in-frame clones and misses some; the assay was immunoSEQ multiplex PCR. V, J and clone size are taken as reported in that table, and D and trimming were inferred from the DNA itself. The repertoire holds a few hundred thousand clones, roughly 87% seen once, with 5.5% to 6% in the top ten. The study assigned cohorts using participant-reported clinical history. Recovered participants had two consecutive negative NP/OP PCR tests, healthcare professional clearance, or symptom resolution. This entry comes from a study of blood T cell repertoires in COVID-19. Study in general: In each case, the material was cDNA or gDNA derived from T cells, B-cell-depleted T cells, or PBMCs.

The clonotype was recovered from a woman in her 30s who had recovered from COVID-19. The V gene is TRBV5-8, the J gene TRBJ1-2; D is perhaps TRBD1 (6 bases). The material sequenced was PBMCs or T cells enriched from blood (not recorded which). This chain's CDR3 is CASSLTQGYGYTF. The CDR3 nucleotides read TGTGCCAGCAGCTTAACACAGGGCTATGGCTACACCTTC.